The subject of this entry is one T cell receptor beta chain. The clone's antigen remains unknown. No much larger clone is present one base from it, and per-base qualities are unavailable. The source of the sample is a study of T cell repertoires in cytomegalovirus infection (dated by TCRdb to about 2019). Context from the whole study: Alongside well-studied HLA-B-restricted epitopes, the peptide stimulations were aimed at recently identified HLA-C-restricted CMV epitopes, whose presentation resists viral immunomodulation. Because public TCR beta signatures pointed to carriage of CMV infection together with the matching HLA type, the HLA type of each donor mattered for the analysis.

What the authors observed across the whole study: Carriers of CMV infection plus the relevant HLA type were discriminated by the cumulative frequency of public TCR beta family members in the study cohort and in an independent roughly 320-donor cohort. The ex vivo response was dominated by HLA-C-restricted CMV-specific TCR beta clonotypes, and the single most frequent clonotype in two of eight donors was supplied by these HLA-C-restricted clonotypes.

Relative to germline, V is missing 2 bases and J is missing 5 bases, with 4 bases of the junction outside any gene match. Including the terminal cysteine and phenylalanine, the CDR3 comprises 16 residues. Of the read, only the CDR3 DNA is kept; its 48 bases are in frame from base 1. The label giving this sample's treatment or condition can be read as: in vitro stimulation with specific CMV peptide epitopes to enrich CMV-specific T cells. Sequencer: Illumina HiSeq 1500. In-frame beta chains were kept once TCRdb had trimmed the public reads at Q25 with fastp and called clones with MiXCR. For every CDR3 protein sequence, its rows merge into one entry that carries the most common genes and DNA. In all, the sample holds roughly 990,000 distinct CDR3 sequences, and approximately 30% of those were seen once. The ten largest make up under 15% of the sample.

The receptor was isolated from a human donor in good health (CMV status not recorded). Some clones in this sample may be carry-over from other donors' samples. The sample was cultured CD8+ T cells from PBMCs, taken from culture after CMV antigen stimulation. The V gene is TRBV12-3 or TRBV12-4 and the J gene is TRBJ2-1; TRBD2 fits 12 bases in the junction. CDR3 sequence: CASSLQTSGGDNEQFF. The nucleotide sequence reads TGTGCCAGCAGTTTACAGACTAGCGGGGGCGACAATGAGCAGTTCTTC.